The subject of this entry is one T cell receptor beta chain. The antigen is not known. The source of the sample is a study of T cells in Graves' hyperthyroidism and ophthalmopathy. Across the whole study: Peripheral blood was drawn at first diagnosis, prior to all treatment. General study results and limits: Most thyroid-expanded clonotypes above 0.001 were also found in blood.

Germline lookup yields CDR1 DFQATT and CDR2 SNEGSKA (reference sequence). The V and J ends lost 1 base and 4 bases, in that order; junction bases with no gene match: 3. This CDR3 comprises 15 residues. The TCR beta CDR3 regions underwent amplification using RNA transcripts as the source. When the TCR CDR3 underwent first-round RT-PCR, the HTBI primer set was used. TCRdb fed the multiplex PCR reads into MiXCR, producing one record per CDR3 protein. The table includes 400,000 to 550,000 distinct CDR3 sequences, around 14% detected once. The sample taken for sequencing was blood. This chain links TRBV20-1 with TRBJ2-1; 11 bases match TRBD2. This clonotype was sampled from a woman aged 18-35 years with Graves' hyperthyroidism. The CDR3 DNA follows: TGCAGTGCTAGAGTAGCGGGAGGGAGGTACAATGAGCAGTTCTTC. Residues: CSARVAGGRYNEQFF.